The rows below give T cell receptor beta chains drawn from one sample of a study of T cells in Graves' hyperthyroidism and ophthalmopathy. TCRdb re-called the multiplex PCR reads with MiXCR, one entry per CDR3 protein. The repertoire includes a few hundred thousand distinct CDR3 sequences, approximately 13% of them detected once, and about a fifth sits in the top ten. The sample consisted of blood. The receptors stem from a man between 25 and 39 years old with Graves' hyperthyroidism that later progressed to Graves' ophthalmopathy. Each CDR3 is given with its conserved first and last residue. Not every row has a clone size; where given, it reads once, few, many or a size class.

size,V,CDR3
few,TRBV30,CAWSGTGAGETQYF
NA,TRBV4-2,CASSHVRETTDTQYF
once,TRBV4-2,CASSHRETGSSYEQYF
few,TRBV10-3,CAISGRLAGNTGELFF
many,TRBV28,CASSSLGRTGELFF
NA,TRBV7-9,CASSLAGGRVNEKLFF
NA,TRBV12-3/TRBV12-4,CASSRLAGVNTGELFF
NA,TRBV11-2,CASSSIRMTSGQNTGELFF
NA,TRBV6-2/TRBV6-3,CAVRDSSTDTQYF
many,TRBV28,CASRPLAGGTYEQYF
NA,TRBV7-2,CASSLSAGLRGNTIYF
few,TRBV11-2,CASSPWKAASGGASTDTQYF
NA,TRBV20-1,CSARDSSDNEQYF
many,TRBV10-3,CAISDQDSGLSYTF
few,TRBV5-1,CASSLPQGAHYGYTF
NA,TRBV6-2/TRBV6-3,CASSLAQSSYNEQFF